These 23 T cell receptor beta chains originate from one sample sequenced in a study of Ad26.COV2.S vaccination and SARS-CoV-2 variants (dated by TCRdb to 2020 to 2022). The library was obtained by the immunoSEQ multiplex PCR assay. Sourced from immuneACCESS, this table was stored by TCRdb with only in-frame sequences that have V and J called. A share of the clones is absent; for the studies checked, an unresolved V gene accounts for under half, and the remainder has no known explanation. The sample yields about 350,000 clones; about 86% were counted once. The biggest ten clones account for about 10% of the sample. In light of the paper, this sample's treatment or condition label describes: some 19 received Ad26.COV2.S at low or high dose, single or two shots; about 5 received placebo; per-sample allocation not given. For vaccine and placebo recipients, repertoires were sequenced using samples collected on day 63 after the first injection.

Sequenced here: peripheral blood, sampled in a trial of Ad26.COV2.S vaccine versus placebo. These receptors originate from a person aged 18-60 years who received the Ad26.COV2.S COVID-19 vaccine or a placebo.

The gene calls are TRBV4-2 and TRBJ2-5; a possible D gene is TRBD2 (6 bases). Germline CDR1 and CDR2: LGHNA and YNFKEQ. The length of the CDR3 is 15 residues. The ends were cut back, 4 bases at V and 4 bases at J, with 16 bases in the middle. CDR3 sequence reads: CASSLGGTNGETQYF. The DNA of the CDR3 is TGTGCCAGCAGCCTTGGGGGGACCAACGGAGAGACCCAGTACTTC.

The chain is built from TRBV24-1 and TRBJ2-1; 9 bases are a match to TRBD1. V was clipped by 6 bases and J by 6 bases; unmatched bases: 14. Per the germline V gene, CDR1 is KGHDR and CDR2 is SFDVKD. The CDR3 totals 17 residues. The CDR3: CATSQGAGTGFSNEQFF. CDR3 coding DNA: TGTGCCACCAGTCAGGGAGCCGGGACAGGGTTTAGCAATGAGCAGTTCTTC.

The chain employs TRBV9 and TRBJ2-2; perhaps TRBD2 as D (6 bases). Trimming stripped 3 bases from V and 4 bases from J, with 16 bases between. Germline lookup yields CDR1 SGDLS and CDR2 YYNGEE. There are 16 residues in the CDR3. The CDR3 reads CASSDPQEGPTGELFF. In DNA, the CDR3 is TGTGCCAGCAGCGACCCCCAGGAGGGACCCACCGGGGAGCTGTTTTTT.

V and J are TRBV7-2 and TRBJ2-5; D uncertain. Trimming took 4 bases from V and 5 from J, leaving 11 bases between them. In germline, CDR1 is SGHTA, CDR2 FQGNSA. This CDR3 comprises 13 residues. CDR3 in DNA: TGTGCCAGCAGCTCGGGCCTTAAGGAGACCCAGTACTTC. It translates to CASSSGLKETQYF. The complete variable domain, with remaining parts taken from reference TRBV7-2 and TRBJ2-5, reads GAGVSQSPSNKVTEKGKDVELRCDPISGHTALYWYRQSLGQGLEFLIYFQGNSAPDKSGLPSDRFSAERTGGSVSTLTIQRTQQEDSAVYLCASSSGLKETQYFGPGTRLLVL.

This chain joins TRBV28 and TRBJ2-7; 9 bases are a match to TRBD1. This CDR3 is 14 amino acids long. Unmatched junction bases numbered 7, after V lost 7 bases and J lost 3 bases. Germline CDR1 reads MDHEN; CDR2 reads SYDVKM. CDR3 sequence (DNA): TGTGCCAGCAAATCGGGACAGGGCCTCTACGAGCAGTACTTC. Protein: CASKSGQGLYEQYF.

V gene TRBV21-1 combines with J gene TRBJ1-5; the table's D call TRBD1 went unverified against the DNA. TRBV21-1 is a listed pseudogene. This CDR3 contains 15 residues. The CDR3 bases are TGTGCCAGCAGCAGAGTCCTGCAGGGTGATCAGCCCCAGCATTTT. Protein sequence: CASSRVLQGDQPQHF.

This clone showed up just once. The rearrangement links TRBV19 to TRBJ1-6; 7 positions agree with TRBD1. This CDR3 spans 15 amino acids. Germline loops: CDR1 LNHDA, CDR2 SQIVND (reference sequence). With 4 bases clipped from V and 6 bases from J, the junction kept 6 bases outside the gene matches. The chain's CDR3 is CASSTWDRLNSPLHF. DNA of the CDR3: TGTGCCAGTAGTACCTGGGACAGACTTAATTCACCCCTCCACTTT.

The rearrangement links TRBV6-2 or TRBV6-3 to TRBJ2-7; D may be TRBD1 (6 bases). The V gene lost 0 bases and the J gene lost 11 bases, with 14 bases spanning the gap. The CDR3 has 13 residues. Germline V gene sequence: CDR1 MNHEY, CDR2 SVGEGT. The CDR3 nucleotides read TGTGCCAGCAGTTACTCCGGGACACCGTTGGAGTACTTC. It codes for CASSYSGTPLEYF.

This chain joins TRBV6-4 and TRBJ1-1; D gene uncertain. In germline, CDR1 is MRHNA, CDR2 SNTAGT. V was clipped by 3 bases and J by 3 bases, with 8 bases between them. The CDR3 is 13 residues long. As DNA, the CDR3 is TGTGCCAGCAGTGAGCAGTCGCACACTGAAGCTTTCTTT. Its translation: CASSEQSHTEAFF.

This chain links TRBV5-1 with TRBJ2-1; possible D gene TRBD1, 6 bases. In germline, CDR1 is SGHRS, CDR2 YFSETQ. Trimming took 0 bases from V and 0 from J, leaving 10 bases between them. The CDR3 extends over 16 amino acids. The CDR3 is CASSLGQGSSYNEQFF. The CDR3 DNA sequence: TGCGCCAGCAGCTTGGGGCAGGGGAGCTCCTACAATGAGCAGTTCTTC. Supplemented by reference TRBV5-1 and TRBJ2-1, the full variable domain reads KAGVTQTPRYLIKTRGQQVTLSCSPISGHRSVSWYQQTPGQGLQFLFEYFSETQRNKGNFPGRFSGRQFSNSRSEMNVSTLELGDSALYLCASSLGQGSSYNEQFFGPGTRLTVL.

The chain recombines TRBV25-1 with TRBJ2-1; 7 nucleotides align to TRBD2. Germline CDR1 is MGHDK and CDR2 is SYGVNS. V was clipped by 6 bases and J by 8 bases; unmatched bases: 4. The CDR3 is made up of 12 amino acids. CDR3 sequence reads: CASSWGGDEQFF. The CDR3 DNA is TGTGCCAGCAGCTGGGGAGGGGATGAGCAGTTCTTC.

The rearrangement joins TRBV4-2 to TRBJ1-1, with unresolved D. The V and J ends lost 2 bases and 0 bases respectively, with 10 bases between them. The CDR3 length is 15 residues. Germline assignment: CDR1 LGHNA and CDR2 YNFKEQ. Here the CDR3 reads CASSQKGGMNTEAFF. DNA for the CDR3: TGTGCCAGCAGCCAAAAGGGCGGCATGAACACTGAAGCTTTCTTT.

This clone was detected once. The V gene is TRBV11-2, the J gene TRBJ2-7; D is unresolved. The CDR3 length is 12 residues. Trimming removed 4 bases at V and 10 bases at J, with 14 bases between. In germline, CDR1 is SGHAT, CDR2 FQNNGV. CDR3 region: CASSSKTAQQYF. The CDR3 DNA sequence: TGTGCCAGCAGCTCAAAAACCGCCCAACAGTACTTC.

The genes are TRBV19 and TRBJ1-5; D is possibly TRBD1 (5 bases). The CDR3 consists of 15 residues. CDR1 is LNHDA, CDR2 SQIVND, per germline (reference sequence). Trimming cost V 7 bases and J 3 bases, with 16 bases left between them. CDR3 sequence: CASTRGVLINQPQHF. In DNA, the CDR3 is TGTGCCAGTACCCGGGGGGTATTAATCAATCAGCCCCAGCATTTT.

This chain connects TRBV19 to TRBJ2-1; 7 nucleotides align to TRBD2. Per the germline V gene, CDR1 is LNHDA and CDR2 is SQIVND (reference sequence). This CDR3 is 16 amino acids long. V shed 1 base, J shed 3 bases, and the junction held 6 bases outside the gene matches. The CDR3 loop is CASSIAGGSFYNEQFF. As DNA, the CDR3 is TGTGCCAGTAGTATAGCGGGCGGGAGCTTCTACAATGAGCAGTTCTTC.

The CDR3 protein is CASSRASGYTDTQYF. The CDR3, as DNA: TGTGCCAGCAGCCGAGCTAGCGGCTACACAGATACGCAGTATTTT. This chain links TRBV5-4 with TRBJ2-3, with TRBD2 matching over 7 bases. In germline, CDR1 is SGHNT, CDR2 YYREEE (reference sequence). The CDR3 length is 15 residues. After removal of 4 bases from V and 2 bases from J, the junction contained 7 bases not matched to a gene.

V usage is TRBV6-5 and J usage is TRBJ2-5; no firm D call. Trimming removed 3 bases at V and 2 bases at J, with 7 bases between. This CDR3 comprises 13 residues. Germline CDR1 is MNHEY and CDR2 is SVGAGI. The CDR3 here is CASSYDGQETQYF. The CDR3 nucleotides read TGTGCCAGCAGTTATGACGGGCAAGAGACCCAGTACTTC.

CDR3 loop: CASSFDWLNEQFF. The CDR3 coding sequence is TGTGCCAGCAGTTTCGACTGGCTCAATGAGCAGTTCTTC. This sequence joins TRBV7-9 and TRBJ2-1; D is ambiguous. The CDR3 has 13 amino acids. Deletions cut 6 bases from V and 6 bases from J, with 12 bases between. Germline V lookup: CDR1 SEHNR, CDR2 FQNEAQ (reference sequence).

The J gene is TRBJ1-5, the V gene TRBV4-2; 7 bases are a match to TRBD1. Germline lookup yields CDR1 LGHNA and CDR2 YNFKEQ. Unmatched junction bases numbered 3, after V lost 0 bases and J lost 4 bases. The CDR3 has 15 residues. The CDR3 protein is CASSQDYRGNQPQHF. Here the CDR3 DNA reads TGTGCCAGCAGCCAAGATTACAGGGGAAATCAGCCCCAGCATTTT.

The chain has TRBV5-1 and TRBJ2-3; TRBD1 matches 9 bases. Per the germline V gene, CDR1 is SGHRS and CDR2 is YFSETQ. The CDR3 sequence is 17 residues long. The junction had 6 bases not matched to a gene; V was cut back by 0 bases and J by 1 base. The CDR3 spells CASSLERTGVGTDTQYF. The CDR3 DNA follows: TGCGCCAGCAGCTTGGAACGGACAGGGGTTGGCACAGATACGCAGTATTTT.

J is TRBJ1-2 and V is TRBV6-6; D is uncertain. Trimming took off 2 bases at V and 7 bases at J, with 8 bases between the two ends. This CDR3 is 12 amino acids long. Germline lookup yields CDR1 MNHNY and CDR2 SVGAGI (reference sequence). Here the CDR3 DNA reads TGTGCCAGCAGTTACCTGGGCTTTGGCTACACCTTC. As protein: CASSYLGFGYTF.

The chain recombines TRBV5-1 with TRBJ1-1, with D perhaps matching TRBD1 (6 bases). The CDR3 has 13 amino acids. Between the trimmed V and J ends, which lost 4 bases and 4 bases, there was a span of 11 bases. Germline V gives CDR1 SGHRS, CDR2 YFSETQ. The CDR3: CASSRRTATEAFF. In DNA, the CDR3 is TGCGCCAGCAGCCGGAGGACAGCCACTGAAGCTTTCTTT.

This rearrangement joins TRBV29-1 to TRBJ1-1; TRBD1 might be the D (6 bases). Germline V gene lookup returns CDR1 SQVTM and CDR2 ANQGSEA. V gave up 2 bases and J gave up 4 bases, with 14 bases separating them. This CDR3 is 14 amino acids long. CDR3 sequence reads: CSVERGGAGTEAFF. CDR3 nucleotides: TGCAGCGTTGAAAGGGGGGGCGCGGGCACTGAAGCTTTCTTT.